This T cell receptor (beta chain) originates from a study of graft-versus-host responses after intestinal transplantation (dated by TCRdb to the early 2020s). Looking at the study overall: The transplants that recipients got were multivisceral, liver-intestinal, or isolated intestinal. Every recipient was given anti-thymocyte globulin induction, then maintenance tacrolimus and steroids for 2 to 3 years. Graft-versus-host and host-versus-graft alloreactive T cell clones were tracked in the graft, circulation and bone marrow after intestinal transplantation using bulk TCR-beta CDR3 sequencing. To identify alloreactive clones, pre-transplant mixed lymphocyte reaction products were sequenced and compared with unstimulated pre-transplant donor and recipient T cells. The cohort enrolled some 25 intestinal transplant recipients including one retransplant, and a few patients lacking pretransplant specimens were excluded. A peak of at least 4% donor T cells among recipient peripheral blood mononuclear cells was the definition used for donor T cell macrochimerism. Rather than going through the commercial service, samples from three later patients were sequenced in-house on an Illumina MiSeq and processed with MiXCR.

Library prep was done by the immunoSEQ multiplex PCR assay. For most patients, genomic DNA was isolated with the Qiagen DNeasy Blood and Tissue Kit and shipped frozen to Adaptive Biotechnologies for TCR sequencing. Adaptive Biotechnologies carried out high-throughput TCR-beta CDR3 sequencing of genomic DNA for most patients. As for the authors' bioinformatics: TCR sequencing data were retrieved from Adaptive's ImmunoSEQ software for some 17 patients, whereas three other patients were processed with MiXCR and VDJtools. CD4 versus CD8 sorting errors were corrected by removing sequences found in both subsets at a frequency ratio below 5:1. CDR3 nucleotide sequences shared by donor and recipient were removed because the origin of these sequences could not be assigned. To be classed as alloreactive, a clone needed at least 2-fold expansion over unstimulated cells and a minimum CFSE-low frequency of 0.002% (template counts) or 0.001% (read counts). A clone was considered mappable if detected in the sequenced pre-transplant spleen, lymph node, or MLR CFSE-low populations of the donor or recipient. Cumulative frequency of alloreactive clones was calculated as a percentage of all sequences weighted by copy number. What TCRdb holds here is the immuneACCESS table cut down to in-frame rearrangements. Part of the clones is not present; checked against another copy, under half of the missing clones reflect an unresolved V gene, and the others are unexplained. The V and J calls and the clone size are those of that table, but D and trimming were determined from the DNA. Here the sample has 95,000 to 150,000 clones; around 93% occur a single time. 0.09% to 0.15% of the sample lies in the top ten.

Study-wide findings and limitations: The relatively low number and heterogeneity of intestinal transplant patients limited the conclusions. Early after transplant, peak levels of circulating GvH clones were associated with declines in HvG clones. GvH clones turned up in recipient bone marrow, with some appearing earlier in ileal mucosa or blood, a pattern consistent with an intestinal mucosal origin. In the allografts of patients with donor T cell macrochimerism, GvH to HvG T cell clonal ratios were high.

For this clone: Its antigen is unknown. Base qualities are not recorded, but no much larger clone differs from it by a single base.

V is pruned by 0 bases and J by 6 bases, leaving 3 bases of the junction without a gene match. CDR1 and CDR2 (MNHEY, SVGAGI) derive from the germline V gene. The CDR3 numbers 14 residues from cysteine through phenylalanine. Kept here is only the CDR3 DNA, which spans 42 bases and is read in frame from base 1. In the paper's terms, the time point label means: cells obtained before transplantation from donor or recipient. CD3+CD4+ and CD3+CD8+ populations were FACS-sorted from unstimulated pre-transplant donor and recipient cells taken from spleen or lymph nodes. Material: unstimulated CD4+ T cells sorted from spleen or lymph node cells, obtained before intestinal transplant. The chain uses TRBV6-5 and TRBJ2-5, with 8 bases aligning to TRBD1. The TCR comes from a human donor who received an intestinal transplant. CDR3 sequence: CASSYSRTGKTQYF. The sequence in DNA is TGTGCCAGCAGTTACTCTCGGACAGGGAAGACCCAGTACTTC.